What follows are 2 T cell receptor beta chains derived from one specimen sequenced in a study of regulatory T cells in long-lasting Graves disease. Arm-PCR of CDR3 regions with iRepertoire HTBI primers generated TCR beta libraries. TCRdb independently ran MiXCR on the multiplex PCR reads; one entry per CDR3 protein. Here the sample spans over 450,000 distinct CDR3 sequences, under 25% being singletons. The sample's time point: persistent/refractory GD, antithyroid drugs over 5 years with positive TRAb. PBMCs were the source of the RNA used for TCR sequencing. Sequences were derived from peripheral blood mononuclear cells (PBMCs), sampled when the disease was refractory, from a patient treated with antithyroid drugs. The receptors come from a female donor with Graves disease.

J is TRBJ1-1 and V is TRBV7-2, with D perhaps TRBD1 (5 bases). CDR3 length equals 16 residues. Looked up from germline, CDR1 is SGHTA and CDR2 is FQGNSA. Between the trimmed V and J ends, which lost 1 base and 2 bases, there was a span of 14 bases. CDR3 region: CASSLVGIGTNTEAFF. The CDR3 nucleotides read TGTGCCAGCAGCTTAGTGGGGATTGGGACTAACACTGAAGCTTTCTTT.

With respect to this clonotype: This may be a read error, as it is one base from a much larger clone. This chain connects TRBV28 to TRBJ2-7; the D is unclear. CDR1 is MDHEN and CDR2 is SYDVKM in the germline V gene. This CDR3 region has 16 residues. The CDR3, as DNA: TGTACCAGCAGTTCGCCCTATCAATCCTCTCGCTACGAGCAGTACTTC. Translated, it gives CTSSSPYQSSRYEQYF.